This entry is about one TCR beta chain. Its antigen is as yet unknown. This specimen comes from a study of glioma-infiltrating T cells after dendritic cell vaccination. The CDR3 length is 16 residues. Losses at the gene ends were 6 bases for V and 4 bases for J; bases not matched to a gene: 10. CDR1 is LNHDA, CDR2 SQIVND, per germline (reference sequence). The time point denotes: after dendritic cell vaccination, including at tumor progression/relapse. Selection required adequate fresh-frozen tumor tissue plus more than two years' survival data. Blood PBMC samples: pre-vaccination, two weeks post third vaccination, and at tumor progression. Study findings and constraints: No direct clonality-survival link was found; a diverse polyclonal response may matter. Complete blood and tumor specimen sets were limited to few patients.

The assay was immunoSEQ multiplex PCR, and TCRdb's table has in-frame clones only and misses some. Of around 92,000 clones in the sample, less than 90% are singletons; the top ten hold roughly 5.3%. The source is a human donor with glioblastoma. The starting material was blood, obtained after dendritic cell vaccination. The chain recombines TRBV19 with TRBJ1-3; 9 bases are a match to TRBD1. In nucleotides, the CDR3 is TGTGCCAGTAGAGAGGGACAGGGAAAATCCGGAAACACCATATATTTT. It specifies CASREGQGKSGNTIYF.